The rows below give T cell receptor beta chains drawn from one sample of a study of OX40 agonist ivuxolimab in advanced cancers. Sequencing was performed with immunoSEQ multiplex PCR; in TCRdb, only in-frame clones are kept and a portion is missing. The data show over 30,000 clones, about nine tenths seen once. The sequencing used CD4+ or CD8+ T cells sorted from blood, collected in a trial of the OX40 agonist ivuxolimab. Receptor source: an adult with an advanced solid tumor such as melanoma, head and neck, liver or kidney cancer. CDR3s include the opening cysteine and the closing phenylalanine or tryptophan. D genes are given only for firm matches. The size of a clone is reported for some rows only, either as once, few or many, or as a class for expanded clones.

j_call clone_size d_call v_call cdr3_aa cdr3_nt
TRBJ2-3 - - TRBV7-2 CASSLGVWVFSDTQYF TGTGCCAGCAGCTTAGGAGTGTGGGTCTTCTCAGATACGCAGTATTTT
TRBJ2-6 - - TRBV19 CASSREQNLVLTF TGTGCCAGTAGCCGGGAACAGAATCTCGTCCTGACTTTC
TRBJ2-1 - - TRBV29-1 CSVWDMRSYNEQFF TGCAGCGTCTGGGACATGAGGTCCTACAATGAGCAGTTCTTC
TRBJ1-4 once - TRBV9 CASSVVGGEGEKLFF TGTGCCAGCAGCGTAGTAGGGGGTGAAGGTGAAAAACTGTTTTTT
TRBJ1-2 - - TRBV6-5 CASSYSNTYAGYTF TGTGCCAGCAGTTACTCGAACACTTATGCTGGCTACACCTTC
TRBJ2-7 - - TRBV7-2 CASSLFQVSYEQYF TGTGCCAGCAGCTTATTTCAGGTCTCCTACGAGCAGTACTTC
TRBJ2-2 - - TRBV12-5 CASGDPRGSGELFF TGTGCTAGTGGTGACCCCCGAGGGAGCGGGGAGCTGTTTTTT
TRBJ2-1 - TRBD2 TRBV29-1 CSVLPGLAGDEQFF TGCAGCGTTTTACCGGGACTAGCGGGGGATGAGCAGTTCTTC
TRBJ2-5 - - TRBV6-1 CASSEVGGAETQYF TGTGCCAGCAGTGAAGTCGGGGGCGCAGAGACCCAGTACTTC
TRBJ2-5 - TRBD1 TRBV19 CASSRTGGPQETQYF TGTGCCAGTAGCAGGACAGGGGGTCCTCAAGAGACCCAGTACTTC
TRBJ2-5 - TRBD2 TRBV11-2 CASSLESAGGQETQYF TGTGCCAGCAGCTTAGAGTCTGCGGGAGGACAAGAGACCCAGTACTTC
TRBJ2-2 once - TRBV4-1 CASSQSDWNTGELFF TGCGCCAGCAGCCAAAGCGACTGGAACACCGGGGAGCTGTTTTTT
TRBJ2-1 - - TRBV4-1 CASSQEVGQVSSYNEQFF TGCGCCAGCAGCCAAGAGGTCGGCCAGGTAAGCTCCTACAATGAGCAGTTCTTC
TRBJ1-2 - - TRBV29-1 CSVEDRVRVEERYGYTF TGCAGCGTTGAAGATCGAGTGCGGGTAGAGGAGAGGTATGGCTACACCTTC
TRBJ2-7 - TRBD2 TRBV5-6 CASSFVRRGFSYEQYF TGTGCCAGCAGCTTTGTTCGGCGGGGGTTTTCCTACGAGCAGTACTTC
TRBJ1-5 few - TRBV11-2 CASSFGGTNQPQHF TGTGCCAGCAGCTTCGGTGGAACGAATCAGCCCCAGCATTTT
TRBJ1-3 - TRBD1 TRBV4-3 CASSQLTGVSGNTIYF TGCGCCAGCAGCCAGCTGACAGGGGTTTCTGGAAACACCATATATTTT
TRBJ1-1 - TRBD1 TRBV5-1 CASSLGAGAGTGGRVTEAFF TGCGCCAGCAGCTTAGGAGCCGGAGCCGGGACAGGGGGCCGTGTGACTGAAGCTTTCTTT
TRBJ1-2 few - TRBV6-6 CASKVKDYGYTF TGTGCCAGCAAGGTTAAGGACTATGGCTACACCTTC
TRBJ2-3 - TRBD2 TRBV5-4 CASSFSGNTDTQYF TGTGCCAGCAGCTTTAGCGGGAACACAGATACGCAGTATTTT
TRBJ2-7 once - TRBV28 CASSRDQGNSEQYF TGTGCCAGCAGCCGCGACCAGGGAAATAGCGAGCAGTACTTC
TRBJ2-5 - - TRBV7-6 CASSALQETQYF TGTGCCAGCAGCGCCCTCCAAGAGACCCAGTACTTC
TRBJ2-5 - TRBD1 TRBV18 CASSQLQGARETQYF TGTGCCAGCTCACAACTACAGGGGGCCAGGGAGACCCAGTACTTC
TRBJ1-2 - - TRBV6-1 CASSFGSANYGYTF TGTGCCAGCAGTTTCGGATCAGCTAACTATGGCTACACCTTC
TRBJ2-7 once TRBD2 TRBV28 CASSLYPPVSGSPIYEQYF TGTGCCAGCAGTTTATACCCCCCGGTAAGCGGGAGCCCCATTTACGAGCAGTACTTC
TRBJ2-5 - TRBD1 TRBV5-4 CASSMGQGGRETQYF TGTGCCAGCAGCATGGGACAGGGGGGTCGGGAGACCCAGTACTTC
TRBJ2-7 - - TRBV6-5 CASSYSPQGAYEQYF TGTGCCAGCAGTTACTCACCGCAGGGCGCCTACGAGCAGTACTTC
TRBJ2-1 - TRBD2 TRBV4-2 CASSQVFGAGGPTSYNEQFF TGTGCCAGCAGCCAAGTGTTTGGGGCGGGAGGCCCCACCTCCTACAATGAGCAGTTCTTC
TRBJ1-2 - TRBD1 TRBV27 CASSPGQGARLGYGYTF TGTGCCAGCAGTCCAGGACAGGGGGCGAGGCTTGGCTATGGCTACACCTTC
TRBJ2-6 - - TRBV29-1 CSVLFAAGANVLTF TGCAGCGTCCTATTCGCCGCGGGGGCCAACGTCCTGACTTTC
TRBJ2-2 - - TRBV7-3 CASSLNRAANTGELFF TGTGCCAGCAGCTTAAATCGAGCGGCGAACACCGGGGAGCTGTTTTTT
TRBJ2-2 - TRBD1 TRBV6-6 CASSWDRPPTGELFF TGTGCCAGCAGTTGGGACAGGCCGCCAACCGGGGAGCTGTTTTTT
TRBJ2-2 - - TRBV7-2 CASSVTGLSAGELFF TGTGCCAGCAGCGTAACCGGACTATCAGCCGGGGAGCTGTTTTTT
TRBJ2-7 - - TRBV6-5 CASSYSTSSYEQYF TGTGCCAGCAGTTACTCTACCAGCTCCTACGAGCAGTACTTC
TRBJ2-2 - TRBD1 TRBV28 CASRTGDRGHTGELFF TGTGCCAGCAGAACCGGGGACAGGGGGCACACCGGGGAGCTGTTTTTT
TRBJ2-7 - - TRBV19 CASSRLRNSYEQYF TGTGCCAGTAGTCGTCTCCGTAACTCCTACGAGCAGTACTTC
TRBJ2-1 once - TRBV20-1 CSAQRYNEQFF TGCAGTGCTCAGAGATACAATGAGCAGTTCTTC
TRBJ1-2 once TRBD1 TRBV29-1 CSVGSGTDYGYTF TGCAGCGTTGGGTCCGGGACAGACTATGGCTACACCTTC
TRBJ1-3 - - TRBV6-6 CASRRQRLSGNTIYF TGTGCCAGCAGGCGACAGAGGCTTTCTGGAAACACCATATATTTT
TRBJ2-5 - TRBD2 TRBV28 CASSRGASGRSSPGETQYF TGTGCCAGCAGCCGTGGGGCTAGCGGGAGGTCCAGTCCCGGAGAGACCCAGTACTTC
TRBJ2-5 - TRBD1 TRBV29-1 CSVDQTGEWRETQYF TGCAGCGTCGACCAAACAGGGGAGTGGCGAGAGACCCAGTACTTC